This TCR beta chain was identified during a study of T-cell reconstitution after alpha-beta-depleted transplantation in children. Unique molecular identifiers were incorporated into the prepared TCRbeta library. Using its own MiXCR run on the PCR reads, TCRdb lists one record per CDR3 protein. Of 500,000 to 750,000 distinct CDR3 sequences listed, over 20% were seen once; the top ten hold 30% to 40%. Study-level results: Diversity and T-cell counts at one year after transplant derived mostly from new T cells. At day 60, the high TCRbeta diversity found in some patients originated from recipient T cells and thymic progenitors that had survived. Expanded graft clones numbering several hundred reportedly gave rise to alpha-beta T cells about two months after transplant.

This clonotype was counted only a few times. Its antigen is as yet unknown. The trim removed 0 bases at V and 3 bases at J, leaving 13 bases unmatched. Germline V gene sequence: CDR1 SGHRS, CDR2 YFSETQ. The CDR3 is 18 amino acids. The J gene is TRBJ2-3, the V gene TRBV5-1; TRBD2 aligns across 7 bases. This TCR derives from a boy younger than two with Wiskott-Aldrich syndrome, due to receive a stem cell transplant. Sequences were derived from PBMCs, sampled before TCRalphabeta/CD19-depleted stem cell transplant. The CDR3 sequence is CASSLVAGPSRGTDTQYF. The CDR3 DNA is TGCGCCAGCAGCTTGGTGGCGGGGCCTTCGCGGGGGACAGATACGCAGTATTTT.